The rows below give T cell receptor beta chains drawn from one sample of a study of cytomegalovirus exposure and HLA in healthy donors. Here immunoSEQ multiplex PCR was the method, and the copy in TCRdb shows in-frame clones only, minus some. This table holds 80,000 or so clones, under 65% found once. Sequencing was done on a sample of PBMCs. These receptors were collected from a male donor in good health and CMV-seropositive. Both conserved end residues are trimmed from each CDR3. The order of the fields is V gene, J gene, CDR3 protein.

>TRBV29-1|TRBJ1-1
SATDRPSTEAF
>TRBV29-1|TRBJ1-4
SVLIATNEKLF
>TRBV20-1|TRBJ2-7
SAGEVRGQY
>TRBV5-1|TRBJ2-7
ASSIGQGRYEQY
>TRBV4-1|TRBJ2-7
ASSQVGGGSPYEQY
>TRBV7-6|TRBJ2-5
ASSSGRSLETQY
>TRBV18|TRBJ2-1
ASSPRGQSMMYNEQF
>TRBV9|TRBJ1-2
ASSLQGNRIYGYT
>TRBV4-1|TRBJ2-7
ASSQGRSMGQVYEQY
>TRBV11-1|TRBJ2-1
ASSLTGPYNEQF
>TRBV7-2|TRBJ2-7
ASSFSPFRGVYEQY
>TRBV28|TRBJ1-4
ASGTGGGGEKLF
>TRBV30|TRBJ2-1
AWADNEQF
>TRBV29-1|TRBJ2-2
SVDGDYTNTGELF
>TRBV5-4|TRBJ2-1
ASSGYGGGSSYNEQF
>TRBV10-3|TRBJ1-5
AISEGRQINQPQH
>TRBV30|TRBJ2-7
AWSVLEEQY
>TRBV7-9|TRBJ2-3
ASSPEAGATDTQY
>TRBV19|TRBJ2-2
ASSIRPTIIGELF
>TRBV7-9|TRBJ2-1
ASSLRGGSHEQF
>TRBV6-1|TRBJ1-1
ASSRSGGNTEAF
>TRBV27|TRBJ2-3
ASSRQGFTRTSDADTQY
>TRBV7-6|TRBJ1-2
ASSLQPGDGYGYT
>TRBV11-1|TRBJ2-5
ASSLNRGEEETQY
>TRBV5-1|TRBJ2-1
ASSLDVGSYNEQF
>TRBV6-5|TRBJ1-1
ASSTPGGSTEAF
>TRBV27|TRBJ1-2
ASSSAQGALKGYT
>TRBV18|TRBJ2-2
ASSPPQGFANTGELF